This T cell receptor (beta chain) was captured by sequencing in a study of OX40 agonist ivuxolimab in advanced cancers. This table comes from immunoSEQ multiplex PCR, and its TCRdb copy is limited to in-frame clones, with some not included. This table holds 35,000 or so clones, roughly nine tenths found once. Study-wide results and limits: At doses 0.1 to 3.0 mg/kg, CD4+ and CD8+ clones expanded. The authors also found low normalized T-cell clonal expansion in some nonresponders.

On this clone: Its antigen is not known.

The CDR3 has 14 amino acids. The germline V gene has CDR1 SGHRS and CDR2 YFSETQ. The ends were cut back, 0 bases at V and 2 bases at J, with 8 bases in the middle. The sequence was obtained from an adult with an advanced solid tumor such as melanoma, head and neck, liver or kidney cancer. Sequencing was performed on CD4+ or CD8+ T cells sorted from blood, taken in a trial of the OX40 agonist ivuxolimab. The V call is TRBV5-1, the J call TRBJ2-5; the D gene is possibly TRBD2 (6 bases). Here the CDR3 reads CASSLVSGQETQYF. CDR3 nucleotide sequence: TGCGCCAGCAGCTTGGTTAGCGGACAAGAGACCCAGTACTTC.